This T cell receptor (beta chain) came from a study of blood T cell repertoires in COVID-19. Study-wide background: Donors in the United States, Italy and Spain gave samples during acute or convalescent COVID-19.

Comment on this clone: At the DNA level, this CDR3 is encoded by other sequences in the same sample as well.

In the source study's methods: Estimated nucleated cell counts came from reference gene primer amplification. Produced via immunoSEQ multiplex PCR; TCRdb's table is partial and in-frame only. The DNA was the basis for D and trimming; V, J and clone size are from that table. The data contain 410,000 or so clones, approximately 91% of them singletons. The CDR3 consists of 16 residues. With 0 bases clipped from V and 5 bases from J, the junction kept 4 bases outside the gene matches. The germline V gene has CDR1 MRHNA and CDR2 SNTAGT. The rearrangement joins TRBV6-4 to TRBJ2-1; 10 positions agree with TRBD2. The source is a woman between 35 and 50 years old with COVID-19, enrolled during active disease. The source material was peripheral blood. The CDR3 reads CASSDSPSGGHNEQFF. The CDR3 nucleotides read TGTGCCAGCAGTGACTCCCCTAGCGGGGGCCACAATGAGCAGTTCTTC.